The clone carrying this T cell receptor (beta chain) has at least ten counts. These data belong to a study of identical twins. A single record per CDR3 protein comes from TCRdb applying MiXCR to the 5' RACE reads. This repertoire shows about 100,000 distinct CDR3 sequences, 5.5% to 7% found once; its top ten account for about an eighth. Looked up from germline, CDR1 is WSHSY and CDR2 is SAAADI. V dropped 6 bases and J dropped 4; count of bases not matched to a gene: 5. The CDR3 is made up of 15 amino acids. Sequenced material: memory T cells sorted from blood. The chain has TRBV10-2 and TRBJ2-1, with 11 bases identical to TRBD2. The source of this sequence is a woman aged 45-60 years in good health. The CDR3 DNA sequence: TGCGCCAGCAGGGACGGGACTAGCGGATACAATGAGCAGTTCTTC. Its translation: CASRDGTSGYNEQFF.